The 27 T cell receptor beta chains reported below all come from one sample, sequenced in a study of cytomegalovirus exposure and HLA in healthy donors. Libraries were prepared by immunoSEQ multiplex PCR; TCRdb keeps only in-frame clonotypes and omits some of them. The profile shows about 71,000 clones, approximately 94% of them singletons. Sample: PBMCs. Receptors were obtained from a woman between 18 and 29 years old in good health and CMV-seronegative.

The chain links TRBV6-1 to TRBJ2-1; 15 bases match TRBD2. The V segment lost 2 bases and the J segment 5 bases; nucleotides outside the gene matches: 7. Looked up from germline, CDR1 is MNHNS and CDR2 is SASEGT. CDR3 length equals 18 residues. CDR3 protein: CASSEKLGTSGGNNEQFF. As DNA, the CDR3 is TGTGCCAGCAGTGAAAAGTTGGGGACTAGCGGGGGGAACAATGAGCAGTTCTTC.

The chain joins TRBV18 to TRBJ2-2; D is possibly TRBD1 (5 bases). This CDR3 spans 15 amino acids. V was trimmed by 3 bases and J by 1 base, leaving 9 bases between them. CDR1 and CDR2 (germline): KGHSH, LQKENI. Here the CDR3 DNA reads TGTGCCAGCTCACCTGGGGCTTTGAACACCGGGGAGCTGTTTTTT. Its translation is CASSPGALNTGELFF.

The chain recombines TRBV9 with TRBJ2-1, with TRBD2 matching 11 bases. Trimming removed 3 bases from V and 6 bases from J; junction bases left unmatched: 5. Germline-derived CDR1 and CDR2 are SGDLS and YYNGEE. CDR3 size: 15 residues. This chain's CDR3 is CASSAPSGGFNEQFF. The CDR3 region has the DNA TGTGCCAGCAGCGCCCCTAGCGGGGGGTTCAATGAGCAGTTCTTC.

The chain links TRBV7-3 to TRBJ1-1, with D possibly being TRBD1 (5 bases). V dropped 4 bases and J dropped 2 bases, with 14 bases sitting between them. Germline lookup yields CDR1 SGHTA and CDR2 FQGTGA. The CDR3 consists of 15 residues. The CDR3 sequence: CASSSKSGGNTEAFF. The CDR3, as DNA: TGTGCCAGCAGCTCAAAGAGCGGGGGTAACACTGAAGCTTTCTTT.

In this sample, this clone turned up once. The chain recombines TRBV11-2 with TRBJ2-5; TRBD2 aligns across 7 bases. Per germline, CDR1 SGHAT and CDR2 FQNNGV. This CDR3 has 16 amino acids. V shed 1 base and J 0 bases; nucleotides not matched to a gene: 5. In DNA, the CDR3 is TGTGCCAGCAGCTTAGTTTCGGCGGGGGACCAAGAGACCCAGTACTTC. Protein: CASSLVSAGDQETQYF.

The chain links TRBV27 to TRBJ2-7, with D maybe TRBD2 (6 bases). The germline gives CDR1 MNHEY, CDR2 SMNVEV (reference sequence). The V end lost 2 bases, the J end lost 5 bases, and 13 bases lay between the germline ends. This CDR3 region has 14 residues. Here the CDR3 DNA reads TGTGCCAGCAGTTTAGCGGGGACCCTCGACGAGCAGTACTTC. Translating it yields CASSLAGTLDEQYF.

The chain couples TRBV10-3 to TRBJ1-2, with D perhaps TRBD1 (6 bases). The CDR3 extends over 17 amino acids. V lost 3 bases to trimming and J lost 4 bases, with 21 bases between them. The germline gives CDR1 ENHRY, CDR2 SYGVKD. Written as DNA, the CDR3 is TGTGCCATCAGTGAATGGACAGCTAGAATCGGGATCTATGGCTACACCTTC. Translating it yields CAISEWTARIGIYGYTF.

V gene TRBV5-6 combines with J gene TRBJ2-7; TRBD2 is a possible D gene (6 bases). The ends were cut back, 5 bases at V and 0 bases at J, with 9 bases in the middle. The CDR3 is 13 amino acids. Germline V gives CDR1 SGHDT, CDR2 YYEEEE. Here the CDR3 reads CASSYGSSYEQYF. CDR3 in DNA: TGTGCCAGCAGTTACGGGAGCTCCTACGAGCAGTACTTC.

The J gene is TRBJ2-7, the V gene TRBV7-8; 8 nucleotides line up with TRBD1. The ends lost 0 bases at V and 4 bases at J; junction bases unmatched: 8. The germline V gene encodes CDR1 SGHVS and CDR2 FQNEAQ. The length of the CDR3 is 16 residues. CDR3: CASSLAVGQGAYEQYF. Written as DNA, the CDR3 is TGTGCCAGCAGCTTAGCAGTAGGGCAGGGGGCTTACGAGCAGTACTTC.

This chain joins TRBV6-5 and TRBJ2-1; 12 nucleotides agree with TRBD2. CDR1 and CDR2 from the germline V gene are MNHEY and SVGAGI. Germline trimming cut 4 bases from V and 6 bases from J; bases unmatched to any gene: 7. The CDR3 has 16 amino acids. In DNA form, the CDR3 reads TGTGCCAGCAGTTTCCTCCTAGCGGGAGGGTTCAATGAGCAGTTCTTC. Residues: CASSFLLAGGFNEQFF.

The rearrangement joins TRBV6-5 to TRBJ1-1; no clear D. Trimming took 0 bases from V and 1 from J, leaving 12 bases between them. The CDR3 totals 16 residues. Germline V lookup: CDR1 MNHEY, CDR2 SVGAGI. CDR3 sequence: CASSYSSEGGNTEAFF. In DNA, the CDR3 is TGTGCCAGCAGTTACTCGAGTGAGGGAGGGAACACTGAAGCTTTCTTT.

V and J are TRBV27 and TRBJ2-3; 7 positions match TRBD2. The CDR3 spans 14 residues. Germline V lookup: CDR1 MNHEY, CDR2 SMNVEV (reference sequence). J was trimmed by 4 bases and V by 3 bases; bases with no gene match: 4. Here the CDR3 DNA reads TGTGCCAGCAGTTTCAGGGACTACGCAGATACGCAGTATTTT. It translates to CASSFRDYADTQYF.

This chain joins TRBV2 and TRBJ2-1; D is possibly TRBD2 (7 bases). The germline V gene encodes CDR1 SNHLY and CDR2 FYNNEI. V was pared by 5 bases and J by 4 bases, with 18 bases between. The CDR3 is 16 amino acids. This CDR3 reads CASSTKSRGPYNEQFF. The CDR3 region has the DNA TGTGCCAGCAGTACTAAGTCGCGGGGGCCTTACAATGAGCAGTTCTTC.

The chain carries TRBV9 and TRBJ2-3; the match to TRBD2 covers 10 bases. V shed 7 bases, J shed 1 base, and the junction held 0 bases outside the gene matches. This CDR3 is built from 13 residues. From germline, CDR1 is SGDLS and CDR2 YYNGEE. The CDR3 coding sequence is TGTGCCAGCGGGACTAGCGGCACAGATACGCAGTATTTT. Translating gives CASGTSGTDTQYF. Together with reference TRBV9 and TRBJ2-3, the CDR3 gives the full variable domain: DSGVTQTPKHLITATGQRVTLRCSPRSGDLSVYWYQQSLDQGLQFLIQYYNGEERAKGNILERFSAQQFPDLHSELNLSSLELGDSALYFCASGTSGTDTQYFGPGTRLTVL.

V is TRBV6-4 and J is TRBJ1-5; 8 bases align to TRBD1. The J segment lost 3 bases and the V segment lost 6 bases, leaving 1 base of the junction unmatched. CDR1 is MRHNA and CDR2 is SNTAGT in the germline V gene. The CDR3 sequence is 13 residues long. This chain's CDR3 is CASSQGANQPQHF. CDR3 DNA sequence: TGTGCCAGCAGCCAGGGGGCCAATCAGCCCCAGCATTTT.

The chain joins TRBV5-5 to TRBJ1-1; TRBD1 matches at 7 bases. This CDR3 is built from 15 residues. After removal of 0 bases from V and 6 bases from J, the junction contained 8 bases not matched to a gene. The germline V gene encodes CDR1 SGHKS and CDR2 YYEKEE (reference sequence). The CDR3 loop is CASSLAVGGLAEAFF. The CDR3 bases are TGTGCCAGCAGCTTGGCCGTAGGGGGCTTGGCTGAAGCTTTCTTT.

This sequence joins TRBV28 and TRBJ2-1; TRBD2 aligns across 8 bases. The J segment lost 4 bases and the V segment lost 3 bases, leaving 5 bases of the junction unmatched. Germline values: CDR1 MDHEN, CDR2 SYDVKM. The CDR3 is 15 residues long. In DNA form, the CDR3 reads TGTGCCAGCAGTTTGGGCGGGAGGTTTTACAATGAGCAGTTCTTC. It codes for CASSLGGRFYNEQFF.

The CDR3 reads CASSDEIRTSDYIQYF. DNA for the CDR3: TGTGCCAGCAGTGACGAAATCAGGACTTCGGATTACATTCAGTACTTC. The J gene is TRBJ2-4, the V gene TRBV2, with a weak D call TRBD2 (5 bases). CDR1 is SNHLY, CDR2 FYNNEI, per germline. The CDR3 has 16 amino acids. V dropped 3 bases and J dropped 8 bases, with 20 bases sitting between them.

This chain links TRBV30 with TRBJ2-1; D is perhaps TRBD2 (6 bases). The germline gives CDR1 GTSNPN, CDR2 SVGIG (reference sequence). Trimming shortened V by 4 bases and J by 8 bases, and 24 bases separated the two germline ends. The CDR3 extends over 16 amino acids. The CDR3 loop is CAWITPWASAKDEQFF. CDR3 coding DNA: TGTGCCTGGATCACCCCGTGGGCTAGCGCCAAGGATGAGCAGTTCTTC.

The chain uses TRBV28 and TRBJ2-5; 12 bases line up with TRBD1. The CDR3 runs 16 residues. The germline V gene encodes CDR1 MDHEN and CDR2 SYDVKM. Trimming took 5 bases from V and 4 from J; bases not matched to a gene: 8. CDR3 loop: CASSTGQGASGETQYF. Written as DNA, the CDR3 is TGTGCCAGCAGTACGGGACAGGGGGCTTCTGGAGAGACCCAGTACTTC.

This rearrangement joins TRBV5-4 to TRBJ2-4, with no clear D. Germline assignment: CDR1 SGHNT and CDR2 YYREEE (reference sequence). V lost 4 bases and J lost 3, with 11 bases in between. The CDR3 is 14 amino acids. CDR3 protein: CASSAETHKNIQYF. The CDR3 DNA reads as TGTGCCAGCAGCGCCGAAACTCACAAAAACATTCAGTACTTC.

The chain couples TRBV11-2 to TRBJ2-3, with 9 bases matching TRBD2. Germline values: CDR1 SGHAT, CDR2 FQNNGV. This CDR3 contains 18 residues. The junction had 11 bases not matched to a gene; V was cut back by 1 base and J by 3 bases. The DNA for the CDR3 is TGTGCCAGCAGCTTAGTCCCGACTAGCGGATTCGGGACAGATACGCAGTATTTT. It is translated as CASSLVPTSGFGTDTQYF.

The gene calls are TRBV28 and TRBJ1-1; 12 bases fit TRBD1. With 5 bases clipped from V and 3 bases from J, the junction kept 19 bases outside the gene matches. The CDR3 totals 20 residues. Germline values: CDR1 MDHEN, CDR2 SYDVKM. DNA for the CDR3: TGTGCCAGCAGTAGGGACAGGGGGCGCTTTTTATCCCAACGCGACACTGAAGCTTTCTTT. It specifies CASSRDRGRFLSQRDTEAFF.

The chain carries TRBV9 and TRBJ2-2; 7 bases agree with TRBD1. This CDR3 has 18 residues. Germline CDR1 SGDLS, CDR2 YYNGEE. The ends lost 1 base at V and 2 bases at J; junction bases unmatched: 11. The CDR3 DNA follows: TGTGCCAGCAGCGTATCGCACGGGACAGAACTAAACACCGGGGAGCTGTTTTTT. Translated: CASSVSHGTELNTGELFF.

The chain is built from TRBV6-5 and TRBJ2-2; D is ambiguous. This CDR3 spans 14 amino acids. Germline V gene sequence: CDR1 MNHEY, CDR2 SVGAGI. Trimming removed 6 bases from V and 3 bases from J, with 11 bases in between. Here the CDR3 reads CASRTSRDTGELFF. The CDR3 DNA follows: TGTGCCAGCAGGACTTCCCGGGACACCGGGGAGCTGTTTTTT.

In this sample, this clone turned up once. The rearrangement uses TRBV2 and TRBJ1-4; TRBD1 aligns across 8 bases. The germline CDR1 and CDR2 sequences are SNHLY and FYNNEI. With 5 bases clipped from V and 0 bases from J, the junction kept 8 bases outside the gene matches. The CDR3 runs to 17 residues. The chain's CDR3 is CASSTEQGGATNEKLFF. In nucleotides, the CDR3 is TGTGCCAGCAGTACAGAACAGGGGGGTGCAACTAATGAAAAACTGTTTTTT.

V is TRBV27 and J is TRBJ2-7; no clear D. CDR3 length equals 13 residues. Germline V gene data show CDR1 as MNHEY and CDR2 as SMNVEV (reference sequence). V dropped 1 base and J dropped 5 bases, with 9 bases sitting between them. The CDR3 DNA reads as TGTGCCAGCAGTTTATGGTTGGGCGACGAGCAGTACTTC. Translation gives CASSLWLGDEQYF.